These 19 T cell receptor beta chains originate from one sample sequenced in a study of blood T cell repertoires in COVID-19. Sequencing was performed with immunoSEQ multiplex PCR; in TCRdb, only in-frame clones are kept and a portion is missing. The sample has some 410,000 clones; 70% to 90% are singletons. Sequenced input: PBMCs or T cells enriched from blood (not recorded which). These receptors came from a woman aged 25 to 45 with acute COVID-19.

The rearrangement uses TRBV5-8 and TRBJ2-3; 8 positions match TRBD1. The V gene's germline CDR1 is SGHTS and CDR2 YDEGEE. The CDR3 length is 16 residues. With 2 bases clipped from V and 2 bases from J, the junction kept 7 bases outside the gene matches. For the CDR3, the DNA is TGTGCCAGCAGCTTCGGGACAGGACGAACCACAGATACGCAGTATTTT. Protein: CASSFGTGRTTDTQYF.

This rearrangement joins TRBV7-6 to TRBJ2-5, with D perhaps TRBD2 (5 bases). This CDR3 contains 14 residues. V gave up 7 bases and J gave up 2 bases, with 14 bases separating them. Per germline, CDR1 SGHVS and CDR2 FNYEAQ. The CDR3 protein is CASNTVTKQETQYF. In DNA, the CDR3 is TGTGCCAGCAACACGGTGACTAAACAAGAGACCCAGTACTTC.

This chain connects TRBV28 to TRBJ1-5; 7 bases match TRBD1. Germline CDR1 reads MDHEN; CDR2 reads SYDVKM. The CDR3 contains 14 residues. The ends lost 6 bases at V and 0 bases at J; junction bases unmatched: 2. The CDR3 coding sequence is TGTGCCAGCAGCGACAGGGATAGCAATCAGCCCCAGCATTTT. Residues: CASSDRDSNQPQHF.

The chain recombines TRBV19 with TRBJ1-3; 10 bases agree with TRBD1. This CDR3 contains 15 residues. Trimming removed 4 bases from V and 2 bases from J; junction bases left unmatched: 2. Germline V gene data show CDR1 as LNHDA and CDR2 as SQIVND (reference sequence). The CDR3 reads CASSTDRGPGNTIYF. The CDR3 nucleotides are TGTGCCAGTAGTACCGACAGGGGGCCTGGAAACACCATATATTTT.

The chain uses TRBV9 and TRBJ2-7; 7 positions agree with TRBD1. J lost 3 bases, V lost 0 bases, and 9 bases had no gene match. Germline V gives CDR1 SGDLS, CDR2 YYNGEE. This CDR3 has 16 residues. CDR3 nucleotides: TGTGCCAGCAGCGTAGTGGGGAGTGACAGGGACTACGAGCAGTACTTC. It specifies CASSVVGSDRDYEQYF. The complete variable domain, with remaining parts taken from reference TRBV9 and TRBJ2-7, reads DSGVTQTPKHLITATGQRVTLRCSPRSGDLSVYWYQQSLDQGLQFLIQYYNGEERAKGNILERFSAQQFPDLHSELNLSSLELGDSALYFCASSVVGSDRDYEQYFGPGTRLTVT.

This sequence joins TRBV7-8 and TRBJ2-3, with TRBD2 as a possible D gene (6 bases). The CDR3 is 15 amino acids. The V and J ends lost 5 bases and 2 bases respectively, with 14 bases between them. CDR1 SGHVS and CDR2 FQNEAQ come from the germline V gene. The CDR3 region is CASSPVAGNTDTQYF. For the CDR3, the DNA is TGTGCCAGCAGCCCCGTGGCGGGAAACACAGATACGCAGTATTTT.

The CDR3 nucleotides read TGTGCCAGCAGTGAGGTCCCGCGGGAGCAGTACTTC. Translation: CASSEVPREQYF. The J gene is TRBJ2-7, the V gene TRBV6-1, with D hard to call. The CDR3 sequence is 12 residues long. With 3 bases removed from V and 7 bases from J, the gap between germline ends came to 10 bases. CDR1 MNHNS and CDR2 SASEGT come from the germline V gene.

V usage is TRBV11-3 and J usage is TRBJ2-7; D is ambiguous. Trimming left V 3 bases short and J 0 bases short, with 9 bases between. The CDR3 has 14 amino acids. Per the germline V gene, CDR1 is SGHNT and CDR2 is YENEEA. The CDR3 reads CASSLSANSYEQYF. The CDR3 nucleotides are TGTGCCAGCAGCTTGTCTGCGAACTCCTACGAGCAGTACTTC.

The chain has TRBV4-2 and TRBJ1-1; 7 positions agree with TRBD1. Germline V gene data show CDR1 as LGHNA and CDR2 as YNFKEQ. Germline trimming cut 3 bases from V and 1 base from J; bases unmatched to any gene: 2. The CDR3 sequence is 14 residues long. The CDR3 loop reads CASSHPGGNTEAFF. The CDR3 nucleotides read TGTGCCAGCAGCCATCCAGGGGGGAACACTGAAGCTTTCTTT.

V gene TRBV18 combines with J gene TRBJ1-1, with 10 bases matching TRBD1. Germline V lookup: CDR1 KGHSH, CDR2 LQKENI. This CDR3 comprises 14 residues. The trim removed 6 bases at V and 3 bases at J, leaving 4 bases unmatched. In nucleotides, the CDR3 is TGTGCCAGCTCCCGACAGGGGGCCGACACTGAAGCTTTCTTT. Its translation: CASSRQGADTEAFF.

This chain links TRBV10-3 with TRBJ1-6; D unresolved. The CDR3 has 14 residues. V was clipped by 6 bases and J by 7 bases, with 13 bases between them. The germline CDR1 and CDR2 sequences are ENHRY and SYGVKD. CDR3 bases: TGTGCCATCAGGGGGAGGGAAACAAATTCACCCCTCCACTTT. It codes for CAIRGRETNSPLHF.

The chain joins TRBV2 to TRBJ2-6; tentatively, D is TRBD2 (7 bases). Germline CDR1 and CDR2: SNHLY and FYNNEI. Trimming cost V 5 bases and J 0 bases, with 17 bases left between them. This CDR3 is 18 amino acids long. The CDR3 DNA is TGTGCCAGCAGTCCCCGGGCGGGGGCCAGCTCTGGGGCCAACGTCCTGACTTTC. Translation: CASSPRAGASSGANVLTF.

There are a few counts of this clone. The gene calls are TRBV7-9 and TRBJ1-1, with D possibly matching TRBD1 (5 bases). CDR1 SEHNR and CDR2 FQNEAQ come from the germline V gene (reference sequence). Trimming pared 5 bases from V and 4 bases from J, leaving 20 bases between. CDR3 size: 16 residues. The CDR3 DNA sequence: TGTGCCAGCAGCGCAGCGGGGCTAAGAGCGTCCACTGAAGCTTTCTTT. It yields the protein CASSAAGLRASTEAFF.

J is TRBJ2-4 and V is TRBV7-2; 8 bases are a match to TRBD2. Trimming at V came to 1 base and at J to 8 bases, leaving 7 bases not matched to a gene. The CDR3 totals 15 residues. The germline CDR1 and CDR2 sequences are SGHTA and FQGNSA. The CDR3 nucleotides read TGTGCCAGCAGCTTAGGAGTCGGGGGGGCCTACATTCAGTACTTC. It translates to CASSLGVGGAYIQYF.

The rearrangement links TRBV9 to TRBJ1-2, with D possibly being TRBD1 (5 bases). Germline CDR1 and CDR2: SGDLS and YYNGEE. There are 12 residues in the CDR3. Deletions cut 0 bases from V and 8 bases from J, with 8 bases between. In DNA form, the CDR3 reads TGTGCCAGCAGCGTAGTAGGGGCCGGCTACACCTTC. Its protein is CASSVVGAGYTF. Combining the CDR3 with reference TRBV9 and TRBJ1-2 gives the whole variable domain DSGVTQTPKHLITATGQRVTLRCSPRSGDLSVYWYQQSLDQGLQFLIQYYNGEERAKGNILERFSAQQFPDLHSELNLSSLELGDSALYFCASSVVGAGYTFGSGTRLTVV.

The DNA of the CDR3 is TGTGCCAGCAGCTTAGCTGGAGCGGGACCCGCGGCTAGGCAGTACTTC. This sequence encodes CASSLAGAGPAARQYF. This chain uses TRBV11-2 with TRBJ2-7, with 7 bases fitting TRBD2. The CDR3 runs to 16 residues. The V gene's germline CDR1 is SGHAT and CDR2 FQNNGV. The V segment lost 1 base and the J segment 9 bases; nucleotides outside the gene matches: 15. Drawing the rest from reference TRBV11-2 and TRBJ2-7, the complete variable domain is EAGVAQSPRYKIIEKRQSVAFWCNPISGHATLYWYQQILGQGPKLLIQFQNNGVVDDSQLPKDRFSAERLKGVDSTLKIQPAKLEDSAVYLCASSLAGAGPAARQYFGPGTRLTVT.

V usage is TRBV5-1 and J usage is TRBJ2-5; maybe TRBD2 (6 bases). The CDR3 is 14 amino acids. The V and J ends lost 2 bases and 1 base respectively, with 9 bases between them. CDR1 is SGHRS, CDR2 YFSETQ, per germline. CDR3 DNA sequence: TGCGCCAGCAGCTTCACCGGGGGCCAAGAGACCCAGTACTTC. It specifies CASSFTGGQETQYF.

The rearrangement joins TRBV7-2 to TRBJ2-1; 8 nucleotides agree with TRBD2. CDR3 length: 15 amino acids. Germline V gives CDR1 SGHTA, CDR2 FQGNSA. V gave up 1 base and J gave up 2 bases; unmatched junction bases: 1. CDR3 protein: CASSLGRGAYNEQFF. DNA for the CDR3: TGTGCCAGCAGCTTAGGGCGGGGGGCCTACAATGAGCAGTTCTTC.

V is TRBV18 and J is TRBJ1-1; D gene unclear. Germline values: CDR1 KGHSH, CDR2 LQKENI. CDR3 length: 14 amino acids. V was cut by 1 base and J by 5 bases, with 11 bases left in between. For the CDR3, the DNA is TGTGCCAGCTCACCACGGGGTGCGGGAACTGAAGCTTTCTTT. Amino acid sequence: CASSPRGAGTEAFF.